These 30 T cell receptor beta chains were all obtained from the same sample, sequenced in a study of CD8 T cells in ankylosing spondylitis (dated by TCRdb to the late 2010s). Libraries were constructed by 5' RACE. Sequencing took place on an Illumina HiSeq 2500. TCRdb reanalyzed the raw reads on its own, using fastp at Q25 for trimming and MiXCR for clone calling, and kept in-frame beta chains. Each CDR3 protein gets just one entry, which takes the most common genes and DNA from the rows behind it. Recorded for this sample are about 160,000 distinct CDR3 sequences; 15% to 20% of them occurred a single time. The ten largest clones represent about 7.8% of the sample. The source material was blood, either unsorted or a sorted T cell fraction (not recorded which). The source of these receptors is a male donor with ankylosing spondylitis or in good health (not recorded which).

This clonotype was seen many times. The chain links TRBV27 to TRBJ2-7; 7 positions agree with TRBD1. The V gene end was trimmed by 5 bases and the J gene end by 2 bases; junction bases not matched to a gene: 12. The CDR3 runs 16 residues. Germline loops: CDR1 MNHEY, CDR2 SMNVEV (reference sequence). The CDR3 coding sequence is TGTGCCAGCAGTACCCGTACCGACAGGGAGACCTACGAGCAGTACTTC. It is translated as CASSTRTDRETYEQYF.

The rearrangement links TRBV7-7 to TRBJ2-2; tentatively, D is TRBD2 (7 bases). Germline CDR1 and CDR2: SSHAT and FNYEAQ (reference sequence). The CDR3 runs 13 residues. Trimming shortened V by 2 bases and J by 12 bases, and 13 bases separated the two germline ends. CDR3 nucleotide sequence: TGTGCCAGCAGCTTAACGGGGGGACATCAGCTGTTTTTT. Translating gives CASSLTGGHQLFF.

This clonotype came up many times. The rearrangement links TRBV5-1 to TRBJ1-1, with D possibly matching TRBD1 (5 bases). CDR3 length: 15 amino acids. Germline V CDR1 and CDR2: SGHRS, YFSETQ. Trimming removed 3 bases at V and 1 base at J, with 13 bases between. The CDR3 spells CASSSPGRSNTEAFF. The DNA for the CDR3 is TGCGCCAGCAGCTCACCGGGACGGTCGAACACTGAAGCTTTCTTT. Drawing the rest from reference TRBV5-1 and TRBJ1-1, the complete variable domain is KAGVTQTPRYLIKTRGQQVTLSCSPISGHRSVSWYQQTPGQGLQFLFEYFSETQRNKGNFPGRFSGRQFSNSRSEMNVSTLELGDSALYLCASSSPGRSNTEAFFGQGTRLTVV.

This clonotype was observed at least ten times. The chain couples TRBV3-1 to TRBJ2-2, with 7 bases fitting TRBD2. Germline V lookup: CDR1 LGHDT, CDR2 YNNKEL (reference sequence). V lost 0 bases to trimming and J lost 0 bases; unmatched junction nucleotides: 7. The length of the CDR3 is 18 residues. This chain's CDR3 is CASSQDRWEGPNTGELFF. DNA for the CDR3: TGTGCCAGCAGCCAAGATAGGTGGGAGGGCCCGAACACCGGGGAGCTGTTTTTT.

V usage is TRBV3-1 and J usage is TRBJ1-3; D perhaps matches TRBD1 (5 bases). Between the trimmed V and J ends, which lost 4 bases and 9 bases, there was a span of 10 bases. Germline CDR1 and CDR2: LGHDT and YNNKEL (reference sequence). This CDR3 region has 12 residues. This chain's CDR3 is CASSLLGATIYF. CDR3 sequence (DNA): TGTGCCAGCAGCCTACTCGGGGCCACCATATATTTT.

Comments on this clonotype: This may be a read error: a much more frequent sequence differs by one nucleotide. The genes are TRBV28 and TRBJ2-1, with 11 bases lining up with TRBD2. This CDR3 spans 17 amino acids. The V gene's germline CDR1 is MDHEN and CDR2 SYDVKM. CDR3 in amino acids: CVSSARLAGSPYNEQFF. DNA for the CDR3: TGTGTCAGCAGTGCTAGACTAGCGGGATCCCCCTACAATGAGCAGTTCTTC.

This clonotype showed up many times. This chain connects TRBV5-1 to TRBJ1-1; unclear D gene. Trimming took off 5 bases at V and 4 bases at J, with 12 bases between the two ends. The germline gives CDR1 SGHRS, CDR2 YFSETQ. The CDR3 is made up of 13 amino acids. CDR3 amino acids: CASSAGLGTEAFF. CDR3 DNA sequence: TGCGCCAGCAGTGCGGGGTTGGGCACTGAAGCTTTCTTT.

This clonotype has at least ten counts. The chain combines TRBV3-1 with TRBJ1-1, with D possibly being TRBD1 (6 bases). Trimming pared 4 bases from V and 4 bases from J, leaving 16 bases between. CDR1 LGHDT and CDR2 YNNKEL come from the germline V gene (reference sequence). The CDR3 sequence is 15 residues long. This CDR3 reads CASSLRVQGPTEAFF. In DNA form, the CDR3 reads TGTGCCAGCAGCCTAAGGGTGCAGGGGCCCACTGAAGCTTTCTTT.

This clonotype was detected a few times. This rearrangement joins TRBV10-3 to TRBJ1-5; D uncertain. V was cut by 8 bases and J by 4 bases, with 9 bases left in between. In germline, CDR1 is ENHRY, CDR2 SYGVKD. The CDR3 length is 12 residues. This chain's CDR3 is CAIGSDNQPQHF. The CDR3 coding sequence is TGTGCCATCGGGTCGGATAATCAGCCCCAGCATTTT.

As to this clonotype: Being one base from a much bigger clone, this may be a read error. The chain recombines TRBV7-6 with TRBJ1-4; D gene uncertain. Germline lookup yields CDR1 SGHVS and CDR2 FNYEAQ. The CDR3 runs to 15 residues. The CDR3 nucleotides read TGTACCAGCAGCTTAGAGTTTAACTCGGAGGAAAAACTGTTTTTT. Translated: CTSSLEFNSEEKLFF.

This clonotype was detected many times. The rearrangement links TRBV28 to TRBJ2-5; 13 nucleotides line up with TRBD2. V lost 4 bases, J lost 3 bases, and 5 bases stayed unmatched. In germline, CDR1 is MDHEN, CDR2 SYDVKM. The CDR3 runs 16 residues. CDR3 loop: CASSSPGLAGKETQYF. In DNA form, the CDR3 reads TGTGCCAGCAGTTCCCCGGGACTAGCGGGAAAAGAGACCCAGTACTTC.

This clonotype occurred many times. Here the CDR3 reads CSVAETSGPTDTQYF. The CDR3 nucleotides read TGCAGCGTTGCCGAGACATCGGGGCCCACAGATACGCAGTATTTT. The V call is TRBV29-1, the J call TRBJ2-3; D could derive from TRBD1 or TRBD2 (5 bases each). Trimming removed 4 bases from V and 2 bases from J, with 16 bases in between. Germline V CDR1 and CDR2: SQVTM, ANQGSEA. This CDR3 region has 15 residues.

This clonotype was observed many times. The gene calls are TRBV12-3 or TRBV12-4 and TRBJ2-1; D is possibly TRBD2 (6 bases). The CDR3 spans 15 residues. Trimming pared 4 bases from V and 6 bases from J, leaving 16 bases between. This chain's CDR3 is CASSWSLALTNEQFF. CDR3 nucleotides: TGTGCCAGCAGTTGGTCGCTAGCGCTTACCAATGAGCAGTTCTTC.

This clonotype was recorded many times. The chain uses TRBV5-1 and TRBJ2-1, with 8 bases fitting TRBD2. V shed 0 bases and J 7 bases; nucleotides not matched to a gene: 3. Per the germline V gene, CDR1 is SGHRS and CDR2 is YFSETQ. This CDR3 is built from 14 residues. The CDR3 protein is CASSLDGRGNEQFF. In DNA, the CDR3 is TGCGCCAGCAGCTTGGACGGGAGGGGAAATGAGCAGTTCTTC. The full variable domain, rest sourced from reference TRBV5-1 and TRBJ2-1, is KAGVTQTPRYLIKTRGQQVTLSCSPISGHRSVSWYQQTPGQGLQFLFEYFSETQRNKGNFPGRFSGRQFSNSRSEMNVSTLELGDSALYLCASSLDGRGNEQFFGPGTRLTVL.

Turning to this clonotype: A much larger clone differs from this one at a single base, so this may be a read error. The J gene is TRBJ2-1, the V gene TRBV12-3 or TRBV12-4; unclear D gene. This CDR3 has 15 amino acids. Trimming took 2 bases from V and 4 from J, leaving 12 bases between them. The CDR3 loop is CASSLISEAYNEQFF. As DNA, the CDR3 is TGTGCCAGCAGTTTAATAAGCGAGGCTTACAATGAGCAGTTCTTC.

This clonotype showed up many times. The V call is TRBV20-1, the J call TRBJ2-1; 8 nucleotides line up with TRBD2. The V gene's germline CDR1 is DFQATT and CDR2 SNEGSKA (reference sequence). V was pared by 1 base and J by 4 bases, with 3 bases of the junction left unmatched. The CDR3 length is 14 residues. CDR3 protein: CSARGGLGYNEQFF. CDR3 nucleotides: TGCAGTGCTAGAGGGGGACTAGGGTACAATGAGCAGTTCTTC.

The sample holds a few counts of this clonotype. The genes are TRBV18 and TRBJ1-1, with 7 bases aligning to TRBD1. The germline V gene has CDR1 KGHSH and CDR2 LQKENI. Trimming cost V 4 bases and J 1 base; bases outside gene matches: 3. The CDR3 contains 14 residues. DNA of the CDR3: TGTGCCAGCTCACTAGACAGGGAGAACACTGAAGCTTTCTTT. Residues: CASSLDRENTEAFF.

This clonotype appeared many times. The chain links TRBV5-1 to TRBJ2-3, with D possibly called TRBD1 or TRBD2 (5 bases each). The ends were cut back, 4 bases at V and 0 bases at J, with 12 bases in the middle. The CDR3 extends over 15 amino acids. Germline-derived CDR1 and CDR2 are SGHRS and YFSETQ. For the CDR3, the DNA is TGCGCCAGCAGCCTGGTCGGGGCTAGCACAGATACGCAGTATTTT. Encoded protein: CASSLVGASTDTQYF.

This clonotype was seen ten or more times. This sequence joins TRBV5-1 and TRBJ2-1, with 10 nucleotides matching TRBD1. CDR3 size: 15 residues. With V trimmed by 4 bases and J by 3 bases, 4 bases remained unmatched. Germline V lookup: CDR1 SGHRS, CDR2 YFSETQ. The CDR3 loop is CASSRGTGDYNEQFF. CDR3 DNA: TGCGCCAGCAGCCGCGGGACAGGGGACTACAATGAGCAGTTCTTC.

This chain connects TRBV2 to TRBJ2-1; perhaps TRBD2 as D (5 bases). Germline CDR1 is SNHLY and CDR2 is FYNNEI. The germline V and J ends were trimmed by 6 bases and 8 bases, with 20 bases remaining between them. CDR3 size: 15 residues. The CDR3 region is CASSAINPGSDEQFF. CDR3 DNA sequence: TGTGCCAGCAGCGCCATTAATCCGGGGAGCGATGAGCAGTTCTTC.

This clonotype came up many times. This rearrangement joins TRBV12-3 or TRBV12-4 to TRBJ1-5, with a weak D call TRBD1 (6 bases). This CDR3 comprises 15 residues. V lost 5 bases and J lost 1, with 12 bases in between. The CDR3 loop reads CASSRGGQSNQPQHF. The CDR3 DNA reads TGTGCCAGCAGTCGGGGGGGCCAGAGCAATCAGCCCCAGCATTTT.

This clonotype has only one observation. CDR3 in amino acids: CSAWEDHNQPQHF. DNA of the CDR3: TGCAGTGCTTGGGAGGATCACAATCAGCCCCAGCATTTT. The chain combines TRBV20-1 with TRBJ1-5, with no clear D. V was shortened by 5 bases and J by 3 bases, with 11 bases between the two germline ends. This CDR3 comprises 13 residues. Germline V CDR1 and CDR2: DFQATT, SNEGSKA (reference sequence).

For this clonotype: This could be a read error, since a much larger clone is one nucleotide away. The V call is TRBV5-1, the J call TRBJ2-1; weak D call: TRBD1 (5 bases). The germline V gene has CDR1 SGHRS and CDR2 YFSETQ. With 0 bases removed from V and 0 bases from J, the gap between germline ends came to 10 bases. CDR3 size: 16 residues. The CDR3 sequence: CASSLGQGSSYNEQFF. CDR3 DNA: TGCGCCAGCAGCTTGGGTCAGGGATCCTCCTACAATGAGCAGTTCTTC. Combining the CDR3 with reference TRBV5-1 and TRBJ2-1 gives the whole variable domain KAGVTQTPRYLIKTRGQQVTLSCSPISGHRSVSWYQQTPGQGLQFLFEYFSETQRNKGNFPGRFSGRQFSNSRSEMNVSTLELGDSALYLCASSLGQGSSYNEQFFGPGTRLTVL.

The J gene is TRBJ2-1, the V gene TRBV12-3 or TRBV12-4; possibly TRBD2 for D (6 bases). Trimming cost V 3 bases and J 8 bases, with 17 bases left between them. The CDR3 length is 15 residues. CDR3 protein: CASSLGGEILDEQFF. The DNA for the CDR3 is TGTGCCAGCAGTTTGGGGGGTGAGATATTGGATGAGCAGTTCTTC.

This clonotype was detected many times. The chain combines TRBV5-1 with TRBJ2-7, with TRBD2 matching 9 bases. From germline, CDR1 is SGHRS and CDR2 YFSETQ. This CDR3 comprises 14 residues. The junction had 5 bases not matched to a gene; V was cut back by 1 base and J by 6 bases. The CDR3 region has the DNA TGCGCCAGCAGCTTGAGTGTGACTAGCGGCGAGCAGTACTTC. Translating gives CASSLSVTSGEQYF. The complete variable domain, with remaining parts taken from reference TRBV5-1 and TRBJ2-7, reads KAGVTQTPRYLIKTRGQQVTLSCSPISGHRSVSWYQQTPGQGLQFLFEYFSETQRNKGNFPGRFSGRQFSNSRSEMNVSTLELGDSALYLCASSLSVTSGEQYFGPGTRLTVT.

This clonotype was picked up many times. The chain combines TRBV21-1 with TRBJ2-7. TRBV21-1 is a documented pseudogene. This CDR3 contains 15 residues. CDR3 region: CASSKISGNVSEQYF. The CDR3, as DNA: TGTGCCAGCAGCAAAATCTCGGGCAACGTCTCCGAGCAGTACTTC.

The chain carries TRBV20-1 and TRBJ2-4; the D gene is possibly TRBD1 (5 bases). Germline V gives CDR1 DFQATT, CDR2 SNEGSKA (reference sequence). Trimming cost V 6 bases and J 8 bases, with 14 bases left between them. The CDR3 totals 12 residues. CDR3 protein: CSARQLSDIQYF. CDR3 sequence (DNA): TGCAGTGCCAGACAGTTATCGGACATTCAGTACTTC.

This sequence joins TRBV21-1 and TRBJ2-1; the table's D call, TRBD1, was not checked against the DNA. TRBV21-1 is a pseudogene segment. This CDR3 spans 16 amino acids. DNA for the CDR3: TGTGCCAGCAGCAACTCGACAGGGGTGACCTACAATGAGCAGTTCTTC. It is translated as CASSNSTGVTYNEQFF.

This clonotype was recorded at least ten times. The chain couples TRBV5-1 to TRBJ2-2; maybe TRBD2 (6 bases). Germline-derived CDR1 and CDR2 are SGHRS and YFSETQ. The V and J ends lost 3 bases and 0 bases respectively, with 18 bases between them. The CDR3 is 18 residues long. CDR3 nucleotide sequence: TGCGCCAGCAGCTCGTCTCGTGCTAGCGCCTCGAACACCGGGGAGCTGTTTTTT. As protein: CASSSSRASASNTGELFF.

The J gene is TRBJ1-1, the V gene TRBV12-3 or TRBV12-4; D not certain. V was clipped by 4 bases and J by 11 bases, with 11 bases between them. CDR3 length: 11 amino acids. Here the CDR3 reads CASSSGRVAFF. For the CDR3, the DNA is TGTGCCAGCAGTTCGGGAAGGGTGGCTTTCTTT.